One sample yielded the 28 T cell receptor beta chains listed below, sequenced in a study of cytomegalovirus exposure and HLA in healthy donors. Researchers ran the PCR with 60 Vbeta and 13 Jbeta primers. This table comes from immunoSEQ multiplex PCR, and its TCRdb copy is limited to in-frame clones, with some not included. Among some 99,000 clones listed, around 81% were seen once. The material sequenced was PBMCs. Every receptor here comes from a woman aged 30 to 39 in good health and CMV-seronegative.

V and J are TRBV28 and TRBJ1-2; perhaps TRBD1 as D (5 bases). The CDR3 is 18 amino acids. CDR1 and CDR2 (germline): MDHEN, SYDVKM. The V and J ends lost 5 bases and 6 bases respectively, with 28 bases between them. CDR3 DNA sequence: TGTGCCAGCAGTACACACCTGTCGTGGGCAGGGCGAATCGATGGCTACACCTTC. Protein sequence: CASSTHLSWAGRIDGYTF.

This clone was seen only once. V usage is TRBV7-9 and J usage is TRBJ1-4; D call uncertain. This CDR3 is 14 amino acids long. Trimming cost V 5 bases and J 7 bases, with 14 bases left between them. CDR1 is SEHNR and CDR2 is FQNEAQ in the germline V gene (reference sequence). This chain's CDR3 is CASSKGGAAEKLFF. The CDR3 DNA sequence: TGTGCCAGCAGCAAGGGAGGAGCGGCTGAAAAACTGTTTTTT.

This chain joins TRBV5-1 and TRBJ2-5, with a weak D call TRBD1 (7 bases). Germline CDR1 is SGHRS and CDR2 is YFSETQ. V lost 5 bases and J lost 1, with 12 bases in between. This CDR3 has 14 residues. CDR3 bases: TGCGCCAGCAGGACAGGGCGGGGCCAAGAGACCCAGTACTTC. It translates to CASRTGRGQETQYF.

The chain carries TRBV11-1 and TRBJ2-3; D is possibly TRBD1 (5 bases). V gave up 1 base and J gave up 2 bases, with 7 bases separating them. This CDR3 contains 14 residues. Germline V gives CDR1 SGHAT, CDR2 FQDESV (reference sequence). This CDR3 reads CASSLDRTTDTQYF. CDR3 DNA sequence: TGTGCCAGCAGCTTAGACAGGACCACAGATACGCAGTATTTT.

V gene TRBV4-3 combines with J gene TRBJ1-1; weak D call: TRBD1 (5 bases). This CDR3 has 14 amino acids. Germline assignment: CDR1 LGHNA and CDR2 YSLEER. V lost 0 bases to trimming and J lost 3 bases, with 8 bases between them. The CDR3 protein is CASSQDWGDTEAFF. DNA for the CDR3: TGCGCCAGCAGCCAAGATTGGGGGGACACTGAAGCTTTCTTT.

The gene calls are TRBV11-2 and TRBJ2-1, with D perhaps TRBD2 (6 bases). The CDR3 contains 15 residues. V lost 5 bases and J lost 3, with 14 bases in between. Germline CDR1 is SGHAT and CDR2 is FQNNGV. The CDR3 DNA sequence: TGTGCCAGCAGCACCTCCGGGAGTAACTACAATGAGCAGTTCTTC. This gives the protein CASSTSGSNYNEQFF.

This clone was counted only a few times. This sequence joins TRBV29-1 and TRBJ1-2; D remains ambiguous. The CDR3 consists of 13 residues. The germline V gene has CDR1 SQVTM and CDR2 ANQGSEA. V lost 0 bases and J lost 8, with 13 bases in between. CDR3 bases: TGCAGCGTTGAAGATGCGCGCCCCTCGGGCTACACCTTC. Amino acids: CSVEDARPSGYTF.

Concerning this clone itself: Other DNA sequences in this specimen translate into the identical CDR3. The CDR3 protein is CASSPSSYEQYF. DNA for the CDR3: TGTGCCAGCAGCCCCAGCTCCTACGAGCAGTACTTC. The chain combines TRBV7-9 with TRBJ2-7; no definite D call. There are 12 residues in the CDR3. Germline loops: CDR1 SEHNR, CDR2 FQNEAQ (reference sequence). Deletions cut 5 bases from V and 0 bases from J, with 5 bases between.

To note about this clone: One junction end disagrees with the germline gene, perhaps due to a read error. The chain links TRBV19 to TRBJ2-3, with 11 bases that match TRBD2. CDR3 size: 14 residues. The germline CDR1 and CDR2 sequences are LNHDA and SQIVND (reference sequence). The CDR3 DNA reads TGTGCCAGTAGTGAGACTAGCGGGAACCCCCCCGGGAATTTT. This sequence encodes CASSETSGNPPGNF.

The chain links TRBV4-2 to TRBJ2-7; TRBD1 is a possible D gene (6 bases). The CDR3 spans 14 residues. In germline, CDR1 is LGHNA, CDR2 YNFKEQ. V shed 4 bases and J shed 5 bases, with 15 bases lying between them. The CDR3 DNA follows: TGTGCCAGCAGCCCCTCCGGGACAATGGACGAGCAGTACTTC. Protein: CASSPSGTMDEQYF.

This chain connects TRBV7-2 to TRBJ2-3, with TRBD2 matching 11 bases. Per germline, CDR1 SGHTA and CDR2 FQGNSA. With 1 base clipped from V and 2 bases from J, the junction kept 5 bases outside the gene matches. This CDR3 comprises 17 residues. This chain's CDR3 is CASSLETSGIFTDTQYF. The CDR3 bases are TGTGCCAGCAGCTTAGAGACTAGCGGGATTTTCACAGATACGCAGTATTTT.

A few counts support this clone. This chain connects TRBV9 to TRBJ1-3, with D maybe TRBD1 (5 bases). Germline lookup yields CDR1 SGDLS and CDR2 YYNGEE. V was cut by 4 bases and J by 0 bases, with 14 bases left in between. The CDR3 consists of 16 residues. CDR3 protein: CASSSLRVSSGNTIYF. For the CDR3, the DNA is TGTGCCAGCAGCAGCCTCAGGGTCTCCTCTGGAAACACCATATATTTT.

V usage is TRBV29-1 and J usage is TRBJ1-6; no firm D call. This CDR3 has 13 residues. CDR1 SQVTM and CDR2 ANQGSEA come from the germline V gene. Trimming pared 4 bases from V and 5 bases from J, leaving 9 bases between. CDR3 amino acids: CSVGSGNNSPLHF. DNA for the CDR3: TGCAGCGTTGGGTCGGGGAATAATTCACCCCTCCACTTT. The full variable domain, completed using reference TRBV29-1 and TRBJ1-6, is SAVISQKPSRDICQRGTSLTIQCQVDSQVTMMFWYRQQPGQSLTLIATANQGSEATYESGFVIDKFPISRPNLTFSTLTVSNMSPEDSSIYLCSVGSGNNSPLHFGNGTRLTVT.

This sequence joins TRBV7-7 and TRBJ1-3; 7 nucleotides match TRBD2. The J call could be wrong; TRBJ2-2 is a better fit for the DNA end. The germline gives CDR1 SSHAT, CDR2 FNYEAQ (reference sequence). The CDR3 totals 14 residues. The CDR3 DNA sequence: TGTGCCAGCAGCTTTGGGGGGGACACCGGGGAGCTGTTTTTT. Translation: CASSFGGDTGELFF.

This chain uses TRBV6-1 with TRBJ2-1; TRBD1 matches 9 bases. The J segment lost 0 bases and the V segment lost 11 bases, leaving 5 bases of the junction unmatched. This CDR3 comprises 14 residues. The germline V gene encodes CDR1 MNHNS and CDR2 SASEGT. The CDR3, as DNA: TGTGCCGGGGGGACAGGGAGCTCCTACAATGAGCAGTTCTTC. Residues: CAGGTGSSYNEQFF.

The V call is TRBV7-9, the J call TRBJ2-7; 9 nucleotides match TRBD2. The CDR3 extends over 17 amino acids. The germline CDR1 and CDR2 sequences are SEHNR and FQNEAQ (reference sequence). V dropped 5 bases and J dropped 2; count of bases not matched to a gene: 13. The CDR3 protein is CASSVGLAGDLPYEQYF. CDR3 coding DNA: TGTGCCAGCAGCGTGGGACTAGCAGGGGACCTCCCCTACGAGCAGTACTTC.

The J gene is TRBJ2-1, the V gene TRBV9; 9 bases map to TRBD1. The CDR3 extends over 14 amino acids. The germline V gene has CDR1 SGDLS and CDR2 YYNGEE. The ends lost 4 bases at V and 8 bases at J; junction bases unmatched: 7. In nucleotides, the CDR3 is TGTGCCAGCAGCTCAGGGACAGGGTTCGATGAGCAGTTCTTC. Amino acids: CASSSGTGFDEQFF.

The CDR3 DNA sequence: TGTGCCAGTAGTACCAGCGGGGTTATGTATGAGCAGTTCTTC. Translation gives CASSTSGVMYEQFF. This chain joins TRBV19 and TRBJ2-1; 7 nucleotides agree with TRBD2. V gave up 4 bases and J gave up 8 bases; unmatched junction bases: 8. This CDR3 has 14 residues. Germline lookup yields CDR1 LNHDA and CDR2 SQIVND (reference sequence). Full variable domain (outside the CDR3, taken from reference TRBV19 and TRBJ2-1): DGGITQSPKYLFRKEGQNVTLSCEQNLNHDAMYWYRQDPGQGLRLIYYSQIVNDFQKGDIAEGYSVSREKKESFPLTVTSAQKNPTAFYLCASSTSGVMYEQFFGPGTRLTVL.

This chain links TRBV5-1 with TRBJ2-7; 9 bases match TRBD2. The CDR3 covers 16 residues. Germline loops: CDR1 SGHRS, CDR2 YFSETQ. The J segment lost 5 bases and the V segment lost 3 bases, leaving 12 bases of the junction unmatched. The CDR3 sequence: CASSWGGREGRDEQYF. The CDR3 DNA reads TGCGCCAGCAGCTGGGGGGGGCGGGAGGGCCGGGACGAGCAGTACTTC.

The V call is TRBV29-1, the J call TRBJ2-7; D call uncertain. Per germline, CDR1 SQVTM and CDR2 ANQGSEA. This CDR3 contains 15 residues. The V gene lost 2 bases and the J gene lost 5 bases, with 19 bases spanning the gap. CDR3 in DNA: TGCAGCGTTGAAATTTCTGGTCAGTTCCCCAACGAGCAGTACTTC. Encoded protein: CSVEISGQFPNEQYF.

This clone appeared once. The chain carries TRBV5-4 and TRBJ2-3; 8 nucleotides line up with TRBD2. V shed 0 bases, J shed 5 bases, and the junction held 11 bases outside the gene matches. This CDR3 is 17 amino acids long. Germline CDR1 reads SGHNT; CDR2 reads YYREEE (reference sequence). In DNA, the CDR3 is TGTGCCAGCAGCTTGGGTCTTAGCGGGGTATCTCGAGATACGCAGTATTTT. This gives the protein CASSLGLSGVSRDTQYF.

This clone came up once. This rearrangement joins TRBV9 to TRBJ2-1, with TRBD2 identical over 9 bases. The CDR3 loop spans 17 amino acids. Germline V gene data show CDR1 as SGDLS and CDR2 as YYNGEE. V dropped 0 bases and J dropped 7; count of bases not matched to a gene: 11. The CDR3: CASSVEVAGAPRNEQFF. In DNA, the CDR3 is TGTGCCAGCAGCGTAGAGGTAGCGGGAGCCCCCCGGAATGAGCAGTTCTTC.

This chain joins TRBV9 and TRBJ1-4; no clear D gene. The ends were cut back, 4 bases at V and 7 bases at J, with 20 bases in the middle. Germline V gene data show CDR1 as SGDLS and CDR2 as YYNGEE. The CDR3 runs 16 residues. The CDR3 nucleotides read TGTGCCAGCAGCCCTCGCACCGGGAGAGACGGTGAAAAACTGTTTTTT. Translated: CASSPRTGRDGEKLFF.

The genes are TRBV9 and TRBJ2-5; D possibly corresponds to TRBD1 (7 bases). The J call may be incorrect, as the DNA end agrees better with TRBJ2-7. The CDR3 is 16 amino acids. Germline V gene sequence: CDR1 SGDLS, CDR2 YYNGEE. The chain's CDR3 is CASSPRQGLLSYEQYF. The CDR3 DNA follows: TGTGCCAGCAGCCCCCGACAGGGACTCCTATCATACGAGCAGTACTTC.

The chain couples TRBV29-1 to TRBJ2-3; 7 nucleotides align to TRBD2. The germline V gene encodes CDR1 SQVTM and CDR2 ANQGSEA. The CDR3 is 11 amino acids. V was pared by 6 bases and J by 6 bases, with 3 bases of the junction left unmatched. CDR3 nucleotides: TGCAGCGTCCCCGGGGGGGATACGCAGTATTTT. This sequence encodes CSVPGGDTQYF.

The chain has TRBV4-1 and TRBJ2-3, with TRBD2 matching over 8 bases. The germline V gene encodes CDR1 MGHRA and CDR2 YSYEKL. With 1 base clipped from V and 6 bases from J, the junction kept 9 bases outside the gene matches. This CDR3 region has 16 residues. The DNA of the CDR3 is TGCGCCAGCAGCCAAGGCGGGACTAGAGGTACGGATACGCAGTATTTT. This encodes CASSQGGTRGTDTQYF.

The CDR3 bases are TGTGCCAGCTCACCAGAGGGGGCGGAAAAACTGTTTTTT. Amino acids: CASSPEGAEKLFF. V and J are TRBV18 and TRBJ1-4, with TRBD1 matching over 7 bases. This CDR3 region has 13 residues. Germline V CDR1 and CDR2: KGHSH, LQKENI. The ends lost 2 bases at V and 8 bases at J; junction bases unmatched: 2.

The V and J genes are TRBV27 and TRBJ1-1; D is possibly TRBD1 (6 bases). Per germline, CDR1 MNHEY and CDR2 SMNVEV (reference sequence). This CDR3 comprises 14 residues. V was trimmed by 7 bases and J by 1 base, leaving 13 bases between them. The CDR3 protein is CASTKGGGNTEAFF. The CDR3 bases are TGTGCCAGCACCAAGGGAGGGGGGAACACTGAAGCTTTCTTT.